This T cell receptor beta chain was captured in a study of human T cells and chemical hapten exposure. Stated time point: patch test 1, 2 weeks after DPC sensitization. The treatment: therapeutic diphenylcyclopropenone sensitization with weekly scalp DPC. RNA extraction used unfractionated whole blood as the source of total RNA. The germline CDR1 and CDR2 sequences are DFQATT and SNEGSKA (reference sequence). This CDR3 has 14 residues. Trimming took 6 bases from V and 4 from J; bases not matched to a gene: 8. Study observations and caveats: Having alopecia, donors may respond immunologically unlike healthy people. Counts of TCRs above 1 in 1000 frequency stayed unchanged with DPC sensitization.

Using its own MiXCR run on the RACE reads, TCRdb lists one record per CDR3 protein. Of tens of thousands of distinct CDR3 sequences in the sample, about 9.3% are singletons; the top ten hold 13%. This clonotype has a count of ten or more. Its matching antigen is unknown. Sequences were derived from whole blood, sampled in connection with sensitization to the hapten diphenylcyclopropenone (DPC). The V call is TRBV20-1, the J call TRBJ1-1, with TRBD1 identical over 10 bases. The TCR comes from a woman between 35 and 50 years old with alopecia areata. Some clones in this sample may be carry-over from other donors' samples. The CDR3 nucleotides read TGCAGTGCGGGGCGACAGGGGGCTAGCACTGAAGCTTTCTTT. Its protein is CSAGRQGASTEAFF.